This TCR beta chain was obtained from a study of T cell responses to AZD1222 COVID-19 vaccine. Study-wide background: Second doses that came at about 4 or about 12 weeks were put together.

Study results and caveats: There were repertoire samples only from the period after the peak T cell response. Most donors were white British and more were female, and clonal diversity was possibly underestimated. Spike-specific TCRs gained breadth and depth after people received two AZD1222 doses.

In this sample, this clone turned up once. What it binds is unknown. Assay: immunoSEQ multiplex PCR; the TCRdb copy retains only in-frame clones and omits some. The sample consists of approximately 170,000 clones, 85% to 95% of them appearing once. The sample was peripheral blood, taken on day 0 of AZD1222 vaccination. The TCR was taken from an adult in good health.

The CDR3 region has the DNA TGTGCCAGCAGCCACCTTTCGCAGACTGAAGCTTTCTTT. Translation: CASSHLSQTEAFF. V is TRBV3-1 (or the pseudogene TRBV3-2) and J is TRBJ1-1, with no clear D. Looked up from germline, CDR1 is LGHDT and CDR2 is YNNKEL (reference sequence). This CDR3 spans 13 amino acids. V dropped 3 bases and J dropped 5 bases, with 10 bases sitting between them.